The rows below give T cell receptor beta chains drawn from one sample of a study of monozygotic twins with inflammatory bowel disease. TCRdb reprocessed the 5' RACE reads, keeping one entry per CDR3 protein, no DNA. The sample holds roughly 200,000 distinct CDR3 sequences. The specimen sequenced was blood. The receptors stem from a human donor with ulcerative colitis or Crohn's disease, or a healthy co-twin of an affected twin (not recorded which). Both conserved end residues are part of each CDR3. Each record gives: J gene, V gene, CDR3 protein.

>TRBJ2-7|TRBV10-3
CAISGHQAPYEQYF
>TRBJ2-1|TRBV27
CASLGLAANNEQFF
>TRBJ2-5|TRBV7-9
CASSLESRETQYF
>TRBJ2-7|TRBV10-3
CAISDPDRVSYEQYF
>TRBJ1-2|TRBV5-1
CASSLGDANYGYTF
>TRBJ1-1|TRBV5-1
CASSVTVPNTEAFF
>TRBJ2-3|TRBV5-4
CASSPATGRVTDTQYF
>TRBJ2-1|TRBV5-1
CASSWGDRDVDEQFF
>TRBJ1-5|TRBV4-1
CASSQGFDWSRPQHF
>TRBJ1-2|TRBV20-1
CSARFKPRGSGDGYTF
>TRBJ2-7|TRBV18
CASSPGSTYEQYF
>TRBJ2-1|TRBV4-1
CASRTSGDEQFF
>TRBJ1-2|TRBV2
CAVRVQFYGYTF
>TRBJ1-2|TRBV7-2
CASSVDGNYGYTF
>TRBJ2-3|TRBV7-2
CASSRGTRFSTQYF
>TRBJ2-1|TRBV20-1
CSARGDRPSEQFF
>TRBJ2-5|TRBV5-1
CASSPQAGGGTQYF
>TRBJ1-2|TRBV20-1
CSARETGGYTF
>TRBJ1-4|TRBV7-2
CASSGRRGQGNEKLFF
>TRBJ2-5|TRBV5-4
CASSLLPSLETQYF
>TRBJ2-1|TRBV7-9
CASSFKPGGDYNEQFF
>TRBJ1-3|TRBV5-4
CASSLAGTSSGNTIYF
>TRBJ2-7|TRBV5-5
CASSFYRGYEQYF
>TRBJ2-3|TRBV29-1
CSVAIAGGTDTQYF
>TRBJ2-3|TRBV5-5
CASSRPTSGVTDTQYF
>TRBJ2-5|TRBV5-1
CASSSGTGETQYF
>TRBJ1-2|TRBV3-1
CASSLETAGTYGYTF
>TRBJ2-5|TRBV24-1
CATSSTRIQETQYF
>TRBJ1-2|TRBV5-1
CASSLSDRAYGYTF
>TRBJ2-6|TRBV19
CASRALGSGANVLTF
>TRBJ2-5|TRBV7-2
CASSSGQGAQETQYF
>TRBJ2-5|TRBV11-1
CASSRTSATETQYF
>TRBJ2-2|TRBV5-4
CASSLGQFVTGELFF
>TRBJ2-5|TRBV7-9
CASSLMGDEETQYF
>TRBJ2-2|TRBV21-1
CASNTHPGNLNTGELFF
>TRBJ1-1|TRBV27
CASSPRLGTEAFF
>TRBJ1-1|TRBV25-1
CASSSAGYTEAFF
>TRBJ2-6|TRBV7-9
CASSSNTGPRANVLTF
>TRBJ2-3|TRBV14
CASSQDAGSTDTQYF
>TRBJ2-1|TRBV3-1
CASSQGVRARIYNEQFF